The clone carrying this T cell receptor beta chain is medium-sized within its sample. Its cognate antigen is unknown. TCR beta rearrangements were amplified from peripheral blood genomic DNA. The V segment lost 3 bases and the J segment 8 bases; nucleotides outside the gene matches: 4. The CDR3 has 14 amino acids. Germline values: CDR1 SEHNR, CDR2 FQNEAQ (reference sequence). This specimen comes from a study of T cell repertoires in aging, cancer and after chemotherapy. General study results and limits: Immunological memory after chemotherapy cannot be judged from the repertoire data.

Rearranged V-D-J TRB sequences were amplified with a mixed TRB-A/B primer pool. Using its own MiXCR run on the multiplex PCR reads, TCRdb lists one record per CDR3 protein. The data contain 2,000 or so distinct CDR3 sequences, nearly 20% of them singletons. The sequenced sample was blood. The chain employs TRBV7-9 and TRBJ1-6; 7 bases are shared with TRBD1. The clonotype was recovered from a human donor with a solid tumor. CDR3 sequence reads: CASSLTDRDSPLHF. As DNA, the CDR3 is TGTGCCAGCAGCTTGACAGACAGGGATTCACCCCTCCACTTT.